The rows below give T cell receptor beta chains drawn from one sample of a study of CD8+ T cells in alopecia areata. Generated by immunoSEQ multiplex PCR, the TCRdb table keeps only in-frame clones and is missing some. Of 75,000 to 100,000 clones listed, 41% are singletons. The specimen sequenced was CD4+ T cells sorted from blood. The source of these receptors is a human donor with alopecia areata. CDR3s include the opening cysteine and the closing phenylalanine or tryptophan. Each record gives: CDR3 length, J gene, clone size, D gene, V gene, CDR3 protein, CDR3 DNA. A D gene is named only where the DNA matches it firmly. Part of the rows lack a size; the others show once, few, many or a class for expanded clones.

len: 15
j_gene: TRBJ1-5
abundance: .
d_gene: .
v_gene: TRBV2
CDR3aa: CASSEALEGNQPQHF
CDR3nt: TGTGCCAGCAGTGAAGCGCTTGAGGGCAATCAGCCCCAGCATTTT

len: 16
j_gene: TRBJ2-3
abundance: few
d_gene: .
v_gene: TRBV19
CDR3aa: CASSIRLDLFTDTQYF
CDR3nt: TGTGCCAGTAGTATCCGGCTGGATCTATTCACAGATACGCAGTATTTT

len: 16
j_gene: TRBJ1-1
abundance: .
d_gene: TRBD1
v_gene: TRBV30
CDR3aa: CAWSVRDRGYGTEAFF
CDR3nt: TGTGCCTGGAGTGTACGGGACAGGGGTTATGGGACTGAAGCTTTCTTT

len: 18
j_gene: TRBJ1-6
abundance: .
d_gene: TRBD1
v_gene: TRBV7-9
CDR3aa: CASSKNRGPGPWNSPLHF
CDR3nt: TGTGCCAGCAGCAAAAACAGGGGGCCAGGCCCTTGGAATTCACCCCTCCACTTT

len: 16
j_gene: TRBJ1-2
abundance: few
d_gene: .
v_gene: TRBV7-3
CDR3aa: CASSPQGGIPLYGYTF
CDR3nt: TGTGCCAGCAGCCCCCAGGGAGGGATCCCCCTGTATGGCTACACCTTC

len: 15
j_gene: TRBJ1-6
abundance: few
d_gene: TRBD1
v_gene: TRBV5-1
CDR3aa: CASSPVDRGNSPLHF
CDR3nt: TGCGCCAGCAGCCCGGTAGACAGGGGCAATTCACCCCTCCACTTT

len: 15
j_gene: TRBJ2-3
abundance: once
d_gene: TRBD1
v_gene: TRBV5-4
CDR3aa: CASSYTTGIRDTQYF
CDR3nt: TGTGCCAGCAGCTATACGACAGGGATTAGAGATACGCAGTATTTT

len: 12
j_gene: TRBJ1-1
abundance: .
d_gene: .
v_gene: TRBV18
CDR3aa: CASSPENTEAFF
CDR3nt: TGTGCCAGCTCACCAGAGAACACTGAAGCTTTCTTT

len: 16
j_gene: TRBJ1-3
abundance: .
d_gene: .
v_gene: TRBV5-1
CDR3aa: CASSPLSGAAGNTIYF
CDR3nt: TGCGCCAGCAGCCCGCTTTCAGGGGCCGCTGGAAACACCATATATTTT

len: 15
j_gene: TRBJ2-3
abundance: few
d_gene: .
v_gene: TRBV4-2
CDR3aa: CASSRLLDGRDTQYF
CDR3nt: TGTGCCAGCAGCCGCCTCCTGGACGGTAGAGATACGCAGTATTTT

len: 16
j_gene: TRBJ2-7
abundance: few
d_gene: TRBD2
v_gene: TRBV7-2
CDR3aa: CASSLMGSGAPYEQYF
CDR3nt: TGTGCCAGCAGCTTAATGGGTAGCGGGGCTCCCTACGAGCAGTACTTC

len: 16
j_gene: TRBJ2-1
abundance: few
d_gene: TRBD1
v_gene: TRBV5-1
CDR3aa: CASSLTGTESYNEQFF
CDR3nt: TGCGCCAGCAGCTTAACCGGGACAGAGAGTTACAATGAGCAGTTCTTC

len: 14
j_gene: TRBJ2-2
abundance: few
d_gene: .
v_gene: TRBV5-1
CDR3aa: CASSLLPWTGELFF
CDR3nt: TGCGCCAGCAGCTTGCTCCCGTGGACCGGGGAGCTGTTTTTT

len: 14
j_gene: TRBJ2-7
abundance: .
d_gene: TRBD2
v_gene: TRBV5-7
CDR3aa: CASVGRGVFYEQYF
CDR3nt: TGTGCCAGCGTTGGACGGGGGGTCTTCTACGAGCAGTACTTC

len: 14
j_gene: TRBJ1-1
abundance: few
d_gene: .
v_gene: TRBV29-1
CDR3aa: CSVRRGQGNTEAFF
CDR3nt: TGCAGCGTTCGGAGAGGCCAGGGGAACACTGAAGCTTTCTTT